The 20 T cell receptor beta chains reported below all come from one sample, sequenced in a study of blood T cell repertoires in COVID-19 (dated by TCRdb to 2020 to 2021). Libraries were made using the immunoSEQ multiplex PCR assay. The table comes from immuneACCESS by way of TCRdb, which keeps in-frame sequences with V and J called. Part of the clones is missing from these tables; in studies checked, under half for an unresolved V gene and the rest for unknown reasons. The sample data list about 160,000 clones, and about nine tenths of these were observed just once. Roughly 4% of the sample goes to the ten largest clones. The sample consisted of PBMCs or T cells enriched from blood (not recorded which). These receptors all stem from a woman aged 35 to 49 who had been exposed to COVID-19.

The chain joins TRBV6-5 to TRBJ1-2; D is perhaps TRBD1 (6 bases). Germline CDR1 is MNHEY and CDR2 is SVGAGI. The ends were cut back, 5 bases at V and 10 bases at J, with 20 bases in the middle. The CDR3 runs 14 residues. The CDR3 region is CASSQNRDNYYYTF. As DNA, the CDR3 is TGTGCCAGCAGTCAGAACCGGGACAATTATTACTACACCTTC.

The chain is built from TRBV6-5 and TRBJ2-5, with D possibly being TRBD2 (7 bases). Germline assignment: CDR1 MNHEY and CDR2 SVGAGI. Trimming pared 5 bases from V and 4 bases from J, leaving 11 bases between. The CDR3 has 13 amino acids. CDR3 sequence: CASSRGGRETQYF. The CDR3 coding sequence is TGTGCCAGCAGTAGGGGGGGAAGAGAGACCCAGTACTTC.

The chain joins TRBV19 to TRBJ2-7; 7 bases are shared with TRBD2. The CDR3 has 15 residues. Unmatched junction bases numbered 12, after V lost 7 bases and J lost 3 bases. Germline V lookup: CDR1 LNHDA, CDR2 SQIVND (reference sequence). The CDR3 spells CASTASLADDYEQYF. CDR3 DNA sequence: TGTGCCAGTACCGCCAGCCTAGCGGATGACTACGAGCAGTACTTC. The variable domain in full, with the rest retrieved from reference TRBV19 and TRBJ2-7, is DGGITQSPKYLFRKEGQNVTLSCEQNLNHDAMYWYRQDPGQGLRLIYYSQIVNDFQKGDIAEGYSVSREKKESFPLTVTSAQKNPTAFYLCASTASLADDYEQYFGPGTRLTVT.

Only one count was recorded for this clone. The chain recombines TRBV19 with TRBJ2-5, with D perhaps matching TRBD1 (6 bases). Germline lookup yields CDR1 LNHDA and CDR2 SQIVND (reference sequence). The CDR3 covers 14 residues. The V and J ends lost 5 bases and 0 bases respectively, with 10 bases between them. CDR3 residues: CASSLTGYQETQYF. The CDR3 DNA reads as TGTGCCAGTAGTCTCACAGGGTACCAAGAGACCCAGTACTTC.

This sequence joins TRBV5-1 and TRBJ1-2; D remains ambiguous. V was clipped by 0 bases and J by 0 bases, with 9 bases between them. Looked up from germline, CDR1 is SGHRS and CDR2 is YFSETQ. This CDR3 comprises 15 residues. CDR3 amino acids: CASSLAGLTNYGYTF. CDR3 in DNA: TGCGCCAGCAGCTTGGCGGGGTTAACTAACTATGGCTACACCTTC.

Comments on this clone: The same CDR3 also results from other DNA sequences found in this sample. The gene calls are TRBV19 and TRBJ1-1; TRBD1 might be the D (6 bases). The CDR3 spans 15 residues. Germline values: CDR1 LNHDA, CDR2 SQIVND (reference sequence). Trimming took off 3 bases at V and 2 bases at J, with 13 bases between the two ends. DNA of the CDR3: TGTGCCAGTAGTATCGCCGGGACACGAAACACTGAAGCTTTCTTT. Translated, it gives CASSIAGTRNTEAFF.

This chain joins TRBV13 and TRBJ1-1; D might be TRBD1 (5 bases). V was pared by 5 bases and J by 1 base, with 14 bases between. Germline V gives CDR1 PRHDT, CDR2 FYEKMQ (reference sequence). The CDR3 loop spans 15 amino acids. This CDR3 is CASSRSRVGNTEAFF. The CDR3 coding sequence is TGTGCCAGCAGCCGAAGCAGGGTCGGGAACACTGAAGCTTTCTTT. The full variable domain, its missing parts supplied by reference TRBV13 and TRBJ1-1, is AAGVIQSPRHLIKEKRETATLKCYPIPRHDTVYWYQQGPGQDPQFLISFYEKMQSDKGSIPDRFSAQQFSDYHSELNMSSLELGDSALYFCASSRSRVGNTEAFFGQGTRLTVV.

J is TRBJ1-4 and V is TRBV27; the D gene is possibly TRBD1 (6 bases). The germline V gene encodes CDR1 MNHEY and CDR2 SMNVEV (reference sequence). The CDR3 length is 14 residues. Trimming stripped 2 bases from V and 7 bases from J, with 11 bases between. DNA for the CDR3: TGTGCCAGCAGTTTACCAGGGGTGGGTGAAAAACTGTTTTTT. As protein: CASSLPGVGEKLFF.

The chain recombines TRBV7-9 with TRBJ2-7; a possible D gene is TRBD2 (6 bases). The germline V gene has CDR1 SEHNR and CDR2 FQNEAQ (reference sequence). The CDR3 has 13 amino acids. Deletions cut 5 bases from V and 3 bases from J, with 11 bases between. The DNA for the CDR3 is TGTGCCAGCAGCCGACTAGAATACTACGAGCAGTACTTC. As protein: CASSRLEYYEQYF.

The rearrangement uses TRBV2 and TRBJ2-2; TRBD2 agrees at 7 bases. V lost 6 bases to trimming and J lost 5 bases; unmatched junction nucleotides: 0. The V gene's germline CDR1 is SNHLY and CDR2 FYNNEI. This CDR3 spans 12 amino acids. The CDR3 is CASRGLTGELFF. The CDR3 DNA reads TGTGCCAGCAGGGGACTAACCGGGGAGCTGTTTTTT.

This clone was recorded only once. The V call is TRBV2, the J call TRBJ1-2; no clear D. The germline V gene has CDR1 SNHLY and CDR2 FYNNEI. The CDR3 contains 12 residues. V lost 6 bases and J 6 bases, leaving 11 bases between the germline ends. CDR3 in amino acids: CASSSDNNGYTF. CDR3 DNA sequence: TGTGCCAGCAGCTCAGACAACAATGGCTACACCTTC. The full variable domain, with the rest looked up from reference TRBV2 and TRBJ1-2, is EPEVTQTPSHQVTQMGQEVILRCVPISNHLYFYWYRQILGQKVEFLVSFYNNEISEKSEIFDDQFSVERPDGSNFTLKIRSTKLEDSAMYFCASSSDNNGYTFGSGTRLTVV.

In the case of this clone: The junction departs from germline at one end; a sequencing error may be responsible. The genes are TRBV5-4 and TRBJ2-5; the D gene is possibly TRBD2 (5 bases). Germline CDR1 and CDR2: SGHNT and YYREEE (reference sequence). The CDR3 covers 14 residues. DNA of the CDR3: TGTGCCAGCAGCTTACCGGGATTGGGAGAGATCCAGTACTTC. Translation: CASSLPGLGEIQYF.

This chain uses TRBV29-1 with TRBJ1-1; D call uncertain. Trimming left V 0 bases short and J 0 bases short, with 11 bases between. Germline V gives CDR1 SQVTM, CDR2 ANQGSEA. CDR3 length: 15 residues. The CDR3 sequence: CSVEDPRGMNTEAFF. The CDR3 DNA follows: TGCAGCGTTGAAGATCCGAGAGGCATGAACACTGAAGCTTTCTTT.

This clone occurred once. The rearrangement links TRBV15 to TRBJ2-1; D possibly corresponds to TRBD2 (6 bases). From germline, CDR1 is LNHNV and CDR2 YYDKDF (reference sequence). This CDR3 comprises 13 residues. The V gene lost 2 bases and the J gene lost 7 bases, with 9 bases spanning the gap. CDR3 nucleotides: TGTGCCACCAGCAGACCCGGACTAAATGAGCAGTTCTTC. It codes for CATSRPGLNEQFF.

This chain links TRBV5-1 with TRBJ2-3; possibly TRBD2 for D (6 bases). The CDR3 has 14 amino acids. Germline CDR1 is SGHRS and CDR2 is YFSETQ. V lost 6 bases, J lost 6 bases, and 17 bases lay in between. DNA of the CDR3: TGCGCCAGCATGGGAGGTCAGGTTGGGGATACGCAGTATTTT. This codes for CASMGGQVGDTQYF.

The chain combines TRBV21-1 with TRBJ2-5; the table's D call TRBD2 went unverified against the DNA. TRBV21-1 is tagged as a pseudogene. The CDR3 runs to 16 residues. CDR3 amino acids: CASSKKCGGRGETQYF. Here the CDR3 DNA reads TGTGCCAGCAGCAAAAAGTGTGGAGGGCGAGGGGAGACCCAGTACTTC.

The V gene is TRBV11-2, the J gene TRBJ1-2; D perhaps matches TRBD1 (5 bases). Trimming took 0 bases from V and 8 from J, leaving 10 bases between them. This CDR3 comprises 13 residues. Germline CDR1 and CDR2: SGHAT and FQNNGV. The CDR3: CASSLDQGGGYTF. CDR3 nucleotide sequence: TGTGCCAGCAGCTTAGATCAGGGAGGAGGCTACACCTTC.

This sequence joins TRBV7-3 and TRBJ2-3; no clear D. CDR1 is SGHTA and CDR2 is FQGTGA in the germline V gene. The CDR3 contains 15 residues. Trimming cost V 2 bases and J 0 bases, with 9 bases left between them. The CDR3 nucleotides are TGTGCCAGCAGCTTAGAGTTCCTGAGCACAGATACGCAGTATTTT. Its protein product is CASSLEFLSTDTQYF.

V is TRBV12-5 and J is TRBJ1-1, with 7 bases that match TRBD1. The CDR3 totals 15 residues. V lost 0 bases to trimming and J lost 5 bases; unmatched junction nucleotides: 6. The germline CDR1 and CDR2 sequences are LGHNT and FRNRAP. The CDR3 DNA reads as TGTGCTAGTGGTTTGGTACCGGGACAGAAAACTGAAGCTTTCTTT. Translating gives CASGLVPGQKTEAFF.

The V call is TRBV10-1, the J call TRBJ1-1; D unresolved. The V end was cut by 6 bases, the J end by 1 base, with 12 bases between. Germline CDR1 reads WNHNN; CDR2 reads SYGVQD (reference sequence). The CDR3 is 14 residues long. This CDR3 is CASSHLRGNTEAFF. The CDR3 DNA sequence: TGCGCCAGCAGCCACCTCCGGGGGAACACTGAAGCTTTCTTT.